This T cell receptor (beta chain) was retrieved from a study of blood T cell repertoires in COVID-19. This clone turned up a few times. The study recruited people aged about 18 to 95 years across more than 20 US areas. The data were produced by immunoSEQ multiplex PCR, yet TCRdb's version contains in-frame clones alone and is incomplete. This table has about 220,000 clones, roughly 85% appearing once. Germline-derived CDR1 and CDR2 are MNHEY and SVGAGI. This CDR3 contains 13 residues. The V and J ends lost 5 bases and 4 bases respectively, with 11 bases between them. This receptor was taken from a woman aged 40 to 49 with acute COVID-19. The rearrangement uses TRBV6-5 and TRBJ1-1, with D possibly matching TRBD1 (5 bases). Material: PBMCs or T cells enriched from blood (not recorded which). The CDR3 DNA reads TGTGCCAGCAGTAGGGGTAGGGTCACTGAAGCTTTCTTT. Its protein is CASSRGRVTEAFF.